This T cell receptor (beta chain) was obtained from a study of cytomegalovirus exposure and HLA in healthy donors. Study-level findings and limits: The authors later linked a missense DCLRE1C variant to TCR beta V- and J-gene trimming.

The CDR3 consists of 15 residues. The V gene's germline CDR1 is SGHRS and CDR2 YFSETQ. Trimming pared 4 bases from V and 3 bases from J, leaving 14 bases between. Note on this clone: The antigen is unknown.

Both 60 Vbeta primers and 13 Jbeta primers went into the PCR. Profiling relied on immunoSEQ multiplex PCR, and the TCRdb table lists in-frame clones only, not all of them. The sample holds 90,000 to 130,000 clones, around 78% seen once. The sequence came from a woman aged 25 to 39 in good health and CMV-seronegative. The chain uses TRBV5-1 and TRBJ2-1; D might be TRBD1 (7 bases). Sequencing used PBMCs. In DNA, the CDR3 is TGCGCCAGCAGCGCGGGACAGACGATCTACAATGAGCAGTTCTTC. This translates into CASSAGQTIYNEQFF.